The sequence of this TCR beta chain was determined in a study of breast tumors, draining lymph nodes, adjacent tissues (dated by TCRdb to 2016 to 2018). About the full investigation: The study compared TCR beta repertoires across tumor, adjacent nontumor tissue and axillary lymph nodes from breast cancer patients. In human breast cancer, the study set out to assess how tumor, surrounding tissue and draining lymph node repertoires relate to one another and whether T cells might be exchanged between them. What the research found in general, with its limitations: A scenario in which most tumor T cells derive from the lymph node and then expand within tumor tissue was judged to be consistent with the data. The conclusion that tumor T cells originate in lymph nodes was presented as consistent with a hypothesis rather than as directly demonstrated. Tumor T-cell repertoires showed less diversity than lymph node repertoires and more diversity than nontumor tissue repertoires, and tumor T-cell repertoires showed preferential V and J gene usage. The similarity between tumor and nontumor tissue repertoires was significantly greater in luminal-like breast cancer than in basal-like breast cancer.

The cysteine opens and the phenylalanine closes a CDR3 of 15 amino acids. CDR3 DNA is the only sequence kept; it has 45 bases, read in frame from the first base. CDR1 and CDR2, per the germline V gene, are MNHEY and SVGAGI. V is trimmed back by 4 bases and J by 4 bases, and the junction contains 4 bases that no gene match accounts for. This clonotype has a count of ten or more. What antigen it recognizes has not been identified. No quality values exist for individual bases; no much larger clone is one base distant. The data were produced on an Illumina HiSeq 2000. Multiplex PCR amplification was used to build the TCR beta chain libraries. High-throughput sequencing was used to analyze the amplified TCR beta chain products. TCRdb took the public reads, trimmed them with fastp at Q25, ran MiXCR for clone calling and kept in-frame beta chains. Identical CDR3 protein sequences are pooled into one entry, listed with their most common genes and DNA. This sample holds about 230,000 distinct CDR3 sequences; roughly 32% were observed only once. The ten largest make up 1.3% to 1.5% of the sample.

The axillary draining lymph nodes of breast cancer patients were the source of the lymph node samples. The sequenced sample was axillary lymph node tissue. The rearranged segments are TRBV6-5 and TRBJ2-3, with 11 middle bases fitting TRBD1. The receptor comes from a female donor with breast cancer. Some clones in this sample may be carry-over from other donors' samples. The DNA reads TGTGCCAGCAGTTCGGACAGGGGGCGACCAGATACGCAGTATTTT. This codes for CASSSDRGRPDTQYF.